This T cell receptor (beta chain) derives from a study of CD8+CD57+ T cells in acquired aplastic anemia. Study-wide points: Patients and controls shared under 35 CD8+ CDR3 sequences, which appeared highly expressed in patients and within their immunodominant clones.

About this clonotype itself: Its antigen remains unidentified.

It was patients with CD8+CD57+ cell expansion by flow cytometry who were chosen for sequencing. Profiling that covered TCR beta VDJ and CDR3 relied on genomic DNA as its template. TCRdb itself ran the reads through MiXCR, one entry per CDR3 protein. The sample records under 250,000 distinct CDR3 sequences, less than 75% being singletons. The V gene's germline CDR1 is SGHTA and CDR2 FQGTGA. This CDR3 is built from 15 residues. V was pared by 5 bases and J by 4 bases, with 7 bases of the junction left unmatched. This sequence joins TRBV7-3 and TRBJ1-2; 10 nucleotides line up with TRBD1. This receptor was identified in a human donor with aplastic anemia. Sample: sorted CD4+, CD8+, or CD8+CD57+ T cells (not recorded which) from PBMCs. CDR3 amino acids: CASSPDRGRSYGYTF. DNA for the CDR3: TGTGCCAGCAGCCCTGACAGGGGGCGAAGCTATGGCTACACCTTC. The whole variable domain, filled in from reference TRBV7-3 and TRBJ1-2, reads GAGVSQTPSNKVTEKGKYVELRCDPISGHTALYWYRQSLGQGPEFLIYFQGTGAADDSGLPNDRFFAVRPEGSVSTLKIQRTERGDSAVYLCASSPDRGRSYGYTFGSGTRLTVV.